This T cell receptor (beta chain) is from a study of blood T cell repertoires in COVID-19. On the study more broadly: Some COVID-19 samples were acute and others convalescent; all came from the United States, Italy and Spain.

Profiled with immunoSEQ multiplex PCR; TCRdb holds only in-frame clones, not every one. The data contain over 120,000 clones, roughly four fifths of them singletons. Sequencing was performed on peripheral blood. This receptor was identified in a woman aged 50 to 60 with active or convalescent COVID-19.

The CDR3 sequence: CASSSSGDSYNEQFF. The CDR3, as DNA: TGTGCCAGCAGTTCCTCAGGGGACTCCTACAATGAGCAGTTCTTC. The J gene is TRBJ2-1, the V gene TRBV9; D perhaps matches TRBD1 (6 bases). Germline CDR1 reads SGDLS; CDR2 reads YYNGEE. The CDR3 is 15 amino acids. V was cut by 5 bases and J by 0 bases, with 12 bases left in between.